This T cell receptor beta chain was recovered during a study of T cells after yellow fever vaccination. TCRdb reanalysed the 5' RACE reads using MiXCR and keeps one entry per CDR3 protein. Of a few hundred thousand distinct CDR3 sequences in the sample, approximately 16% were seen once. The CDR3 has 15 residues. CDR1 is MNHNS and CDR2 is SASEGT in the germline V gene. V gave up 4 bases and J gave up 3 bases, with 16 bases separating them. This clonotype was seen a few times. The rearrangement uses TRBV6-1 and TRBJ2-7; perhaps TRBD2 as D (6 bases). Material: PBMCs, obtained 4 to 5 days after the first yellow fever vaccination. The receptor comes from a young man who received the YFV17D yellow fever vaccine. For the CDR3, the DNA is TGTGCCAGCAGTGGGGGACTTCCAAACGTCTACGAGCAGTACTTC. This gives the protein CASSGGLPNVYEQYF.